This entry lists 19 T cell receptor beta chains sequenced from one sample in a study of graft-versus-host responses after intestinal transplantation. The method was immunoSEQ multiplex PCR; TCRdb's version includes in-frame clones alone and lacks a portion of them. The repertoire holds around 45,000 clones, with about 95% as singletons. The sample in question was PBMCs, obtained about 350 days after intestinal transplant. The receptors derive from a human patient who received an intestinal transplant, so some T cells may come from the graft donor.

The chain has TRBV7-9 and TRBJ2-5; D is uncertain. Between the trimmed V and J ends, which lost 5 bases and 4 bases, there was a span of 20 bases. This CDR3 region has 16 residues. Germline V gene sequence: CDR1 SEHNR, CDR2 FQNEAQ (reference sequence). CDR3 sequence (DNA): TGTGCCAGCAGCCTCTCAAACAACCCCCCGGCAGAGACCCAGTACTTC. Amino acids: CASSLSNNPPAETQYF. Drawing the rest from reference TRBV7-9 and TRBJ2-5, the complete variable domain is DTGVSQNPRHKITKRGQNVTFRCDPISEHNRLYWYRQTLGQGPEFLTYFQNEAQLEKSRLLSDRFSAERPKGSFSTLEIQRTEQGDSAMYLCASSLSNNPPAETQYFGPGTRLLVL.

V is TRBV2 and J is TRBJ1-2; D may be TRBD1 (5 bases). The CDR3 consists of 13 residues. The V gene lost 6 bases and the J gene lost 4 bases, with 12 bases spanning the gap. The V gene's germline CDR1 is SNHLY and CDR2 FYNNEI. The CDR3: CASSSTEVYGYTF. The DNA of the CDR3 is TGTGCCAGCAGCTCGACAGAGGTCTATGGCTACACCTTC. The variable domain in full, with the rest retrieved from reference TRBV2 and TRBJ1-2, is EPEVTQTPSHQVTQMGQEVILRCVPISNHLYFYWYRQILGQKVEFLVSFYNNEISEKSEIFDDQFSVERPDGSNFTLKIRSTKLEDSAMYFCASSSTEVYGYTFGSGTRLTVV.

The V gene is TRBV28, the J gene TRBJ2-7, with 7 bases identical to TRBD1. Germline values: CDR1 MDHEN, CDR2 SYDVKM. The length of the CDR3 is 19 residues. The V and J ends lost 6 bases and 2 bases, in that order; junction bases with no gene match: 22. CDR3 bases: TGTGCCAGCAGCTGTGCTGGACGGTGGACAGGCCGCATCCCCTACGAGCAGTACTTC. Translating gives CASSCAGRWTGRIPYEQYF.

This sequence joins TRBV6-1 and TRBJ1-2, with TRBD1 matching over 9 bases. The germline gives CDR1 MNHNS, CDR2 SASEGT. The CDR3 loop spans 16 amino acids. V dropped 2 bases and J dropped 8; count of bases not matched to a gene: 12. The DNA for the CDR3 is TGTGCCAGCAGTGAATCCACGGGACAGGGCCCGTGGGGCTACACCTTC. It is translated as CASSESTGQGPWGYTF.

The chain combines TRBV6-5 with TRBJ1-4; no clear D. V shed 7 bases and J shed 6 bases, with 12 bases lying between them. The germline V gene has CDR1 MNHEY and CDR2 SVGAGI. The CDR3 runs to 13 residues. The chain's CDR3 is CASMGVPDEKLFF. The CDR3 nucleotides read TGTGCCAGCATGGGTGTGCCTGATGAAAAACTGTTTTTT.

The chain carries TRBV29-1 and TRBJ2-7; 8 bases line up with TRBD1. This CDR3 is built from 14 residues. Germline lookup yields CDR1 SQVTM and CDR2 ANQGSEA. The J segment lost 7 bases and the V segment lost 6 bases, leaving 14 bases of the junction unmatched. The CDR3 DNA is TGCAGCGTGCCACCTGAACAGGGGGTGGGGGAGCAGTACTTC. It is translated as CSVPPEQGVGEQYF.

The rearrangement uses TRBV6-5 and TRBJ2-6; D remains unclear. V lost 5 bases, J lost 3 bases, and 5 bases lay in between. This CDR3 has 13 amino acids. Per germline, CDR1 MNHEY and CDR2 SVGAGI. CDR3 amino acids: CASSVGGANVLTF. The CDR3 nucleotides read TGTGCCAGCAGTGTTGGTGGGGCCAACGTCCTGACTTTC.

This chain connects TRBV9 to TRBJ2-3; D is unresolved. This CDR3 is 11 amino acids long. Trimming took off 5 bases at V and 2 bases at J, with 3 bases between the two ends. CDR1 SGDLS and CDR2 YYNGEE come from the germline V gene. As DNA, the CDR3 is TGTGCCAGCAGTACCACAGATACGCAGTATTTT. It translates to CASSTTDTQYF. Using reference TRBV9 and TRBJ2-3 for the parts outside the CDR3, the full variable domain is DSGVTQTPKHLITATGQRVTLRCSPRSGDLSVYWYQQSLDQGLQFLIQYYNGEERAKGNILERFSAQQFPDLHSELNLSSLELGDSALYFCASSTTDTQYFGPGTRLTVL.

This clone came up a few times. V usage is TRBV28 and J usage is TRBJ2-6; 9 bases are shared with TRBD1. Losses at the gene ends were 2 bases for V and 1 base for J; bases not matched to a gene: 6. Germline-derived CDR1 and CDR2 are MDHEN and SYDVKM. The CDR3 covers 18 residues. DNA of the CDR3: TGTGCCAGCAGTTTAATGGGACAGGGCCCTTCTGGGGCCAACGTCCTGACTTTC. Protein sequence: CASSLMGQGPSGANVLTF.

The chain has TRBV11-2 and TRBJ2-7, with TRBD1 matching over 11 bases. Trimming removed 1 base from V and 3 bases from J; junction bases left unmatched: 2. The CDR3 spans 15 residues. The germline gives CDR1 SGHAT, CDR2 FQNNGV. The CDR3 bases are TGTGCCAGCAGCTTAGGGGACAGGGGGTTCTACGAGCAGTACTTC. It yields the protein CASSLGDRGFYEQYF.

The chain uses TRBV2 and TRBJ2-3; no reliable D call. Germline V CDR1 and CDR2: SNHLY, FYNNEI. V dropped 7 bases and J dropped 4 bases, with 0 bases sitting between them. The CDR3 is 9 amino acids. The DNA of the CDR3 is TGTGCCAGCACAGATACGCAGTATTTT. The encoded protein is CASTDTQYF.

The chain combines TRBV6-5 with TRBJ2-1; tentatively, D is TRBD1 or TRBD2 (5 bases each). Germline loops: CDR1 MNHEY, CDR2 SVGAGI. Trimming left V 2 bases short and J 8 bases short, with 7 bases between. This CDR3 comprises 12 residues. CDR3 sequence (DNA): TGTGCCAGCAGTTACCAGGGACATGAGCAGTTCTTC. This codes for CASSYQGHEQFF.

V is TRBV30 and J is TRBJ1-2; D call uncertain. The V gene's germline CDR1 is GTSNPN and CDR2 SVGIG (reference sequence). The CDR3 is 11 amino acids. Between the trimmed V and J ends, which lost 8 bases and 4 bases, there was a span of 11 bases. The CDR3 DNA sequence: TGTGCCGGGCTCCTTCCCTATGGCTACACCTTC. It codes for CAGLLPYGYTF.

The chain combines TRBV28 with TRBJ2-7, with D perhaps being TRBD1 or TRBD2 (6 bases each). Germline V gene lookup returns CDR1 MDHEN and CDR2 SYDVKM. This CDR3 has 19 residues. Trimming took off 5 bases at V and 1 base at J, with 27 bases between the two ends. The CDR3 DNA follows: TGTGCCAGCAGTCCAGGGGCCACAGGAAGGAGGGTTCGGTCCTACGAGCAGTACTTC. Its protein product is CASSPGATGRRVRSYEQYF.

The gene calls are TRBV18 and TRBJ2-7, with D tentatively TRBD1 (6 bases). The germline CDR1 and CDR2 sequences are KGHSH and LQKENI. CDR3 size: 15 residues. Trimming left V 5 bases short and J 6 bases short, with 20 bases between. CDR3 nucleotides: TGTGCCAGCTCATCGACGGACAGTTGGAGGAGCGAGCAGTACTTC. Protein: CASSSTDSWRSEQYF.

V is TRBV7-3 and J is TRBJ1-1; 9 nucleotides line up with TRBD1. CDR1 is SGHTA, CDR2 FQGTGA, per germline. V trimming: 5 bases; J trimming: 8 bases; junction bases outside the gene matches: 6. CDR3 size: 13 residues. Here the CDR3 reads CASSRDRAEEAFF. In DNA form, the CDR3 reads TGTGCCAGCAGCCGGGACAGGGCTGAGGAAGCTTTCTTT.

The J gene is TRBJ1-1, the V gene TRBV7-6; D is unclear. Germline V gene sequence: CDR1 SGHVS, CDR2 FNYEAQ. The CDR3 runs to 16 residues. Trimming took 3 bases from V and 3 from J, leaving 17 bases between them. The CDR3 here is CASSFSDDHGDTEAFF. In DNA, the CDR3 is TGTGCCAGCAGCTTTTCAGACGACCACGGGGACACTGAAGCTTTCTTT.

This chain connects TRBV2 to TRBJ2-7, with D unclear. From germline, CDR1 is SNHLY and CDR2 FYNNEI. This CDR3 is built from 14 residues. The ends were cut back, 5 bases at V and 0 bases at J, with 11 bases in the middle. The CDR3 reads CASSLGILSYEQYF. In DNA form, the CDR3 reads TGTGCCAGCAGTTTGGGGATTCTCTCCTACGAGCAGTACTTC.

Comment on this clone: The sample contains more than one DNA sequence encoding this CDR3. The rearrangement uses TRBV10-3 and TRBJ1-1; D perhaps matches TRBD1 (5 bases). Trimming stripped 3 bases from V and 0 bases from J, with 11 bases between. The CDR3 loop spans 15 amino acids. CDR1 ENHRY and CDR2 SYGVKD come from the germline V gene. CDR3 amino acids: CAISDTGTMNTEAFF. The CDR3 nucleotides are TGTGCCATCAGTGATACAGGAACCATGAACACTGAAGCTTTCTTT.